The text below deals with one TCR beta chain. Profiled with immunoSEQ multiplex PCR; TCRdb holds only in-frame clones, not every one. The data hold tens of thousands of clones, with around 90% observed a single time. CDR1 and CDR2 from the germline V gene are SNHLY and FYNNEI. Trimming at V came to 8 bases and at J to 4 bases, leaving 5 bases not matched to a gene. The CDR3 runs to 13 residues. The data are from a study of T cell changes during pregnancy in multiple sclerosis. The chain joins TRBV2 to TRBJ1-1, with 9 bases matching TRBD1. Source: peripheral blood, taken before pregnancy. This receptor was identified in a female donor with multiple sclerosis, enrolled in a pregnancy study. The CDR3 loop is CASAGTGSTEAFF. The CDR3 DNA reads as TGTGCCAGCGCCGGGACAGGGAGCACTGAAGCTTTCTTT.